Shown below are 15 T cell receptor beta chains from a single sample sequenced in a study of blood T cells in healthy people across ages. Then a second PCR, running about 6 to 11 cycles, was carried out with a sample-barcoded 5' primer and a J-beta primer mix. TCRdb re-called the 5' RACE reads through MiXCR, storing one row per CDR3 protein. Of 600,000 or so distinct CDR3 sequences listed, approximately 30% are singletons. Sequenced sample: blood. The receptors come from a woman older than 75 in good health.

The chain links TRBV5-1 to TRBJ2-7; 10 positions match TRBD2. From germline, CDR1 is SGHRS and CDR2 YFSETQ. V was pared by 4 bases and J by 7 bases, with 14 bases of the junction left unmatched. The CDR3 extends over 16 amino acids. This chain's CDR3 is CASSPRRAGGPNEQYF. CDR3 bases: TGCGCCAGCAGCCCCCGACGAGCGGGGGGGCCCAATGAGCAGTACTTC.

This clonotype came up many times. The chain employs TRBV6-1 and TRBJ2-7; unclear D gene. V dropped 8 bases and J dropped 5 bases, with 16 bases sitting between them. There are 13 residues in the CDR3. CDR1 is MNHNS and CDR2 is SASEGT in the germline V gene. CDR3 bases: TGTGCCAGCCTCACTCGATACCCCCACGAGCAGTACTTC. Its protein is CASLTRYPHEQYF.

There are many counts of this clonotype. The chain has TRBV6-2 or TRBV6-3 and TRBJ2-7, with 10 nucleotides matching TRBD1. Germline V gene lookup returns CDR1 MNHEY and CDR2 SVGEGT. Losses at the gene ends were 0 bases for V and 3 bases for J; bases not matched to a gene: 5. The CDR3 is 16 amino acids. The DNA for the CDR3 is TGTGCCAGCAGTTACTCTCCGACAGGGGGCTTCTACGAGCAGTACTTC. Translating gives CASSYSPTGGFYEQYF.

This clonotype was seen at least ten times. The CDR3 protein is CATTRGQDTQYF. CDR3 coding DNA: TGTGCCACCACCCGGGGCCAAGATACGCAGTATTTT. The chain is built from TRBV7-2 and TRBJ2-3, with D perhaps matching TRBD1 or TRBD2 (5 bases each). The germline CDR1 and CDR2 sequences are SGHTA and FQGNSA. Deletions cut 10 bases from V and 5 bases from J, with 13 bases between. CDR3 length: 12 amino acids.

This clonotype was detected ten times or more. This chain connects TRBV6-1 to TRBJ2-7; D ambiguous. V was shortened by 0 bases and J by 2 bases, with 14 bases between the two germline ends. Germline V gene data show CDR1 as MNHNS and CDR2 as SASEGT. The CDR3 contains 16 residues. The CDR3 sequence is CASSEAAGGHTYEQYF. The CDR3 DNA follows: TGTGCCAGCAGTGAAGCGGCCGGCGGCCACACCTACGAGCAGTACTTC.

The chain uses TRBV24-1 and TRBJ1-4; 9 nucleotides match TRBD1. This CDR3 region has 18 residues. Germline CDR1 KGHDR, CDR2 SFDVKD. Trimming cost V 1 base and J 3 bases; bases outside gene matches: 8. The CDR3: CATSDFVPGQGPNEKLFF. DNA for the CDR3: TGTGCCACCAGTGATTTTGTCCCGGGACAGGGCCCTAATGAAAAACTGTTTTTT.

The gene calls are TRBV5-5 and TRBJ1-6; TRBD1 agrees at 9 bases. V shed 4 bases, J shed 10 bases, and the junction held 6 bases outside the gene matches. Germline V lookup: CDR1 SGHKS, CDR2 YYEKEE (reference sequence). This CDR3 is built from 14 residues. The CDR3 here is CASSRGQGESPLHF. CDR3 nucleotide sequence: TGTGCCAGCAGCCGGGGACAGGGAGAATCACCCCTCCACTTT.

Details on this clonotype: With a much larger clone just one base away, this may be a read error. The V and J genes are TRBV30 and TRBJ2-3, with 7 nucleotides matching TRBD2. CDR1 is GTSNPN and CDR2 is SVGIG in the germline V gene (reference sequence). V gave up 4 bases and J gave up 4 bases; unmatched junction bases: 8. There are 14 residues in the CDR3. The CDR3 region is CAWNRGGVADTQYF. The DNA for the CDR3 is TGTGCCTGGAACCGCGGGGGAGTCGCAGATACGCAGTATTTT.

This clonotype was seen many times. This sequence joins TRBV18 and TRBJ2-7; 11 bases map to TRBD1. There are 16 residues in the CDR3. The germline gives CDR1 KGHSH, CDR2 LQKENI. V lost 5 bases and J lost 1; bases outside the gene matches: 7. CDR3 amino acids: CASSTTGTGGSYEQYF. The CDR3 nucleotides read TGTGCCAGCTCAACCACCGGGACAGGGGGTTCCTACGAGCAGTACTTC.

This clonotype came up many times. The chain joins TRBV29-1 to TRBJ1-1; D uncertain. The germline V gene has CDR1 SQVTM and CDR2 ANQGSEA. V lost 3 bases, J lost 5 bases, and 13 bases lay in between. This CDR3 has 13 residues. CDR3 DNA sequence: TGCAGCGTTGATACCCTGGAGCCTACTGAAGCTTTCTTT. This translates into CSVDTLEPTEAFF.

Turning to this clonotype: This may stem from a read error, because a much larger clone lies one nucleotide away. The rearrangement links TRBV20-1 to TRBJ2-7; perhaps TRBD1 as D (6 bases). The CDR3 has 16 residues. Trimming stripped 3 bases from V and 4 bases from J, with 22 bases between. Germline lookup yields CDR1 DFQATT and CDR2 SNEGSKA (reference sequence). CDR3 sequence: CSASGELGGTLYEQYF. The CDR3 DNA follows: TGCAGTGCTAGCGGCGAGCTGGGTGGGACACTTTACGAGCAGTACTTC.

Comment on this clonotype: A read error is possible here, since a much larger clone lies one base away. The chain carries TRBV20-1 and TRBJ1-2; D perhaps matches TRBD1 (5 bases). Germline V lookup: CDR1 DFQATT, CDR2 SNEGSKA (reference sequence). Deletions cut 8 bases from V and 4 bases from J, with 14 bases between. This CDR3 spans 12 amino acids. CDR3 nucleotide sequence: TGCAGTCGGGGGACTCCTGGCTATGGCTACACCTTC. Protein: CSRGTPGYGYTF.

The rearrangement uses TRBV5-6 and TRBJ2-5, with D unresolved. There are 13 residues in the CDR3. Trimming removed 4 bases at V and 3 bases at J, with 10 bases between. In germline, CDR1 is SGHDT, CDR2 YYEEEE. CDR3 coding DNA: TGTGCCAGCAGCCCGATGGTTGAAGAGACCCAGTACTTC. Amino acids: CASSPMVEETQYF.

In nucleotides, the CDR3 is TGTGCCCGCACCCCGCGACCGGGGATGAATCAGCCCCAGCATTTT. Amino acids: CARTPRPGMNQPQHF. The chain links TRBV6-5 to TRBJ1-5; no clear D gene. The CDR3 has 15 amino acids. With 11 bases removed from V and 4 bases from J, the gap between germline ends came to 21 bases. Germline CDR1 and CDR2: MNHEY and SVGAGI.

This clonotype was picked up many times. The rearrangement uses TRBV28 and TRBJ2-7; D unresolved. Deletions cut 8 bases from V and 5 bases from J, with 10 bases between. CDR1 and CDR2 (germline): MDHEN, SYDVKM. The CDR3 has 11 residues. The CDR3 coding sequence is TGTGCCAGCCAGGTGCTCCACGAGCAGTACTTC. Translating it yields CASQVLHEQYF. Drawing the rest from reference TRBV28 and TRBJ2-7, the complete variable domain is DVKVTQSSRYLVKRTGEKVFLECVQDMDHENMFWYRQDPGLGLRLIYFSYDVKMKEKGDIPEGYSVSREKKERFSLILESASTNQTSMYLCASQVLHEQYFGPGTRLTVT.